This TCR beta chain was retrieved from a study of TIL therapy for anti-PD-1-resistant metastatic lung cancer. About the research overall: Median tumor PD-L1 proportion score was approximately 6.3%. Tumors carried a median 1.5 non-synonymous mutations per megabase.

Stated time point: pre-treatment sample, taken before nivolumab and TIL therapy. Stage 4 NSCLC adults joined between late 2017 and January 2020. Germline values: CDR1 LNHNV, CDR2 YYDKDF (reference sequence). Trimming cost V 3 bases and J 3 bases, with 14 bases left between them. The CDR3 has 15 residues. There are a few counts of this clone. Sequencing used immunoSEQ v3. Survey-level samples got 2 million or so read pairs; deep-level samples got about 5-6.5 million. Clones were read by immunoSEQ multiplex PCR, and TCRdb kept only the in-frame ones, dropping some. The data show 35,000 to 55,000 clones, with 65% to 80% seen just once and about 14% held by the top ten.

The specimen was blood, collected at baseline. The rearrangement links TRBV15 to TRBJ2-5; unclear D gene. This receptor was identified in a man in his 70s with non-small cell lung cancer. The CDR3 protein is CATSSRVLVEETQYF. The CDR3 DNA reads as TGTGCCACCAGCAGTAGGGTCCTCGTGGAAGAGACCCAGTACTTC. The whole variable domain, remainder taken from reference TRBV15 and TRBJ2-5, is DAMVIQNPRYQVTQFGKPVTLSCSQTLNHNVMYWYQQKSSQAPKLLFHYYDKDFNNEADTPDNFQSRRPNTSFCFLDIRSPGLGDTAMYLCATSSRVLVEETQYFGPGTRLLVL.